This TCR beta chain was captured in a study of neoadjuvant anti-PD-1 for oral cavity cancer (dated by TCRdb to the early 2020s). For context, the study as a whole: Before undergoing curative-intent surgical resection, most patients got three to four biweekly nivolumab doses at 3 mg/kg. A fourth nivolumab dose was given around day 43 to patients without progression, and definitive surgical resection was performed in those patients on days 50-56. Patients with complete response, partial response or stable disease by RECIST 1.1 were defined as responders, whereas patients with progression were defined as non-responders. There were roughly 11 patients in the parent correlative cohort, and the response rate was around 30%. What the authors observed across the whole study: Only a few patients per response group were included in the TCR analyses, and the authors called for validation in larger cohorts. Within PBMCs, T cell clonality (Gini index) was significantly higher in non-responders than responders after neoadjuvant nivolumab. Higher pretreatment blood Treg/Th17 ratios correlated with higher pretreatment blood TCRbeta clonality and lower post-treatment tumor TCRbeta clonality.

The sample's time point label, decoded: after neoadjuvant nivolumab, at surgical resection. Patients had been newly diagnosed with stage II-IVA oral cavity squamous cell carcinoma, and no prior systemic or radiation treatment had been given to the patients. Everyone in the cohort had locally advanced, HPV-negative oral cavity squamous cell carcinoma. Peripheral blood mononuclear cells were analyzed directly, without maintenance or expansion in culture. Samples were obtained from a longitudinal correlative study of a single-arm phase II trial of neoadjuvant nivolumab in oral cavity squamous cell carcinoma. Genomic DNA-based TCRbeta sequencing was performed on subject-matched pre- and post-treatment PBMCs and tumors from three responders and three non-responders. Peripheral blood mononuclear cells were collected once before nivolumab treatment and again after treatment, at the time of surgery. Genomic DNA was isolated from PBMCs using the Maxwell RSC DNA from Cells kit.

As encoded in the germline V gene, CDR1 is SNHLY while CDR2 is FYNNEI. The junction carries 15 bases between V and J, which are trimmed by 7 bases and 5 bases respectively. The cysteine opens and the phenylalanine closes a CDR3 of 14 amino acids. Just the 42-base CDR3 DNA is kept, in frame starting at base 1. With respect to this clone: Its binding antigen is unknown. No base-level quality is on record; no much larger clone is a single base apart.

For deep sequencing, PBMC libraries mostly used around 500 ng of input genomic DNA, with six replicates for each sample. The immunoSEQ hsTCRbeta kit was used to prepare TCRbeta libraries, following the manufacturer's instructions. Sequencing of the completed libraries took place using an Illumina NovaSeq 6000 S4 flow cell after they had been pooled to about 3 nM. On the study's bioinformatics: The immunoSEQ Analyzer handled quality control and preprocessing of the raw data. The analysis was limited to productive rearrangements, and each clonotype was defined by a unique CDR3 amino acid sequence. Repertoire clonality was estimated as the Gini-Simpson index, computed with the R package tcR. Gini indices were compared with Student's t test, and associations with tumor size change were assessed by Pearson correlation. The table was pulled from immuneACCESS by TCRdb, which kept in-frame rearrangements only. Such tables lose some clones; where checked, under half of the loss comes from unresolved V genes, and the rest has no known cause. V and J calls and clone size come straight from that table; D and trimming were deduced from the DNA. This sample comprises about 9,800 clones, about 65% of them detected only once. Together, the top ten hold nearly 4.5% of the sample.

The TCR comes from a person aged 35 to 85 with oral cavity squamous cell carcinoma. Sequences were derived from PBMCs, sampled after nivolumab (anti-PD-1) treatment. The rearrangement combines TRBV2 with TRBJ2-1; the D gene assignment is ambiguous. DNA sequence: TGTGCCAGCATATTACTAACCAACGACAATGAGCAGTTCTTC. Translated, it gives CASILLTNDNEQFF.